The present T cell receptor beta chain was sequenced within a study of T cell repertoires in cytomegalovirus infection. CDR3 length equals 17 residues. J was trimmed by 0 bases and V by 3 bases; bases with no gene match: 7. The germline V gene has CDR1 SGDLS and CDR2 YYNGEE. TCRdb recomputed calls from the reads with MiXCR, one row per CDR3 protein. The data show fewer than 700,000 distinct CDR3 sequences, about 24% seen once. The V and J genes are TRBV9 and TRBJ2-2, with 8 bases lining up with TRBD2. The sequenced material came from CD8+ T cells from PBMCs. This sequence was found in a human donor in good health (CMV status not recorded). Some clones in this sample may be carry-over from other donors' samples. The CDR3 bases are TGTGCCAGCAGCGCCCCTCGACTAGCGACGAACACCGGGGAGCTGTTTTTT. Residues: CASSAPRLATNTGELFF. Filled out from reference TRBV9 and TRBJ2-2, the complete variable domain reads DSGVTQTPKHLITATGQRVTLRCSPRSGDLSVYWYQQSLDQGLQFLIQYYNGEERAKGNILERFSAQQFPDLHSELNLSSLELGDSALYFCASSAPRLATNTGELFFGEGSRLTVL.